This T cell receptor (beta chain) was sequenced in a study of CD8+ T cells in alopecia areata. Study-wide points: Possibly because of HLA-related factors, TCR sharing was less clear across patients than in mice.

V was cut by 1 base and J by 6 bases, with 12 bases left in between. This CDR3 spans 14 amino acids. Germline CDR1 and CDR2: SGDLS and YYNGEE. With respect to this clone: Antigen specificity is unknown. Other nucleotide sequences from this sample produce the same CDR3.

cDNA reverse transcribed from extracted RNA served as the sequencing template. Assay: immunoSEQ multiplex PCR; the TCRdb copy retains only in-frame clones and omits some. The data contain 98,000 or so clones, approximately 59% of them singletons. Sorted populations comprised CD4+ and CD8+ T cells obtained from PBMCs. The chain uses TRBV9 and TRBJ2-3; D may be TRBD1 or TRBD2 (6 bases each). The receptor's source is a human donor in good health. Material for sequencing was CD8+ T cells sorted from blood. CDR3 sequence: CASSVPGGGDTQYF. DNA for the CDR3: TGTGCCAGCAGCGTACCCGGGGGCGGGGATACGCAGTATTTT.